This is a list of T cell receptor beta chains from one sample in a study of OX40 agonist ivuxolimab in advanced cancers. Only in-frame clones appear in the TCRdb table, and some are missing; sequencing was by immunoSEQ multiplex PCR. The table includes fewer than 110,000 clones, approximately 90% detected once. The starting material was CD4+ or CD8+ T cells sorted from blood, obtained in a trial of the OX40 agonist ivuxolimab. Receptors originate from an adult with an advanced solid tumor such as melanoma, head and neck, liver or kidney cancer. CDR3s include the opening cysteine and the closing phenylalanine or tryptophan. D genes are given only for firm matches. Clone size is shown for a subset of rows, as once, few, many or a class of expanded clone.

size | J | V | D | DNA | CDR3
NA | TRBJ2-1 | TRBV27 | NA | TGTGCCAGCAGTTTTTTTCTCGAGGATGAGCAGTTCTTC | CASSFFLEDEQFF
many | TRBJ1-2 | TRBV11-2 | NA | TGTGCCAGCAGCTTAGAGGCAGCGGGAGGCTACACCTTC | CASSLEAAGGYTF
NA | TRBJ1-6 | TRBV19 | NA | TGTGCCAGTAGTAGCGGACAGAATAATTCACCCCTCCACTTT | CASSSGQNNSPLHF
NA | TRBJ1-1 | TRBV5-1 | NA | TGCGCCAGCAGCGCGGCTCCGGGACGGTCGAACACTGAAGCTTTCTTT | CASSAAPGRSNTEAFF
NA | TRBJ2-4 | TRBV9 | TRBD1 | TGTGCCAGCAGCGAGGGGGCGGGCTCTAGCAAAAACATTCAGTACTTC | CASSEGAGSSKNIQYF
NA | TRBJ2-1 | TRBV21-1 | NA | TGTGCCAGCAGCAAACTTGCGGGAGGGGACAATGAGCAGTTCTTC | CASSKLAGGDNEQFF
NA | TRBJ2-1 | TRBV18 | NA | TGTGCCAGCTCACCACCGGTCACCTACAATGAGCAGTTCTTC | CASSPPVTYNEQFF
NA | TRBJ1-5 | TRBV30 | NA | TGTGCCTGGAGTATGGGGACTAGCAATCAGCCCCAGCATTTT | CAWSMGTSNQPQHF
NA | TRBJ2-3 | TRBV27 | NA | TGTGCCAGCAGCCGACTAAGCCGAGGGAACGGAGATACGCAGTATTTT | CASSRLSRGNGDTQYF
NA | TRBJ1-1 | TRBV28 | NA | TGTGCCAGCAGTTTCCGCATTCGGGATCCCGAAGCTTTCTTT | CASSFRIRDPEAFF
NA | TRBJ1-2 | TRBV6-5 | NA | TGTGCCAGCAGTTACTATCTGGGGGCGATTGGCTACACCTTC | CASSYYLGAIGYTF
NA | TRBJ1-1 | TRBV7-2 | NA | TGTGCCAGCAGCTTAGTGGCTCTTGAAGCTTTCTTT | CASSLVALEAFF
NA | TRBJ1-5 | TRBV19 | NA | TGTGCCAGTAGTCTTTACTTGGGAAATCAGCCCCAGCATTTT | CASSLYLGNQPQHF
once | TRBJ2-7 | TRBV4-2 | NA | TGTGCCAGCAGCCAAGATCCGTCGAGTTTCTTCGATGCCTACGAGCAGTACTTC | CASSQDPSSFFDAYEQYF
NA | TRBJ2-3 | TRBV7-3 | TRBD2 | TGTGCCAGCAGCCCGCTAGCGGGAGGGCCGAGGAAAACAGATACGCAGTATTTT | CASSPLAGGPRKTDTQYF
NA | TRBJ1-2 | TRBV28 | NA | TGTGCCAGCAGGGGAACAGCGGTCTATGGCTACACCTTC | CASRGTAVYGYTF
NA | TRBJ1-4 | TRBV10-3 | NA | TGTGCCATCAGTGAGGGGACGACTAATGAAAAACTGTTTTTT | CAISEGTTNEKLFF
NA | TRBJ1-1 | TRBV7-9 | NA | TGTGCCAGCAGCTTAGGGGGTCTGAAGAACACTGAAGCTTTCTTT | CASSLGGLKNTEAFF
NA | TRBJ1-6 | TRBV10-3 | NA | TGTGCCATCAGGAAAACAGGGATGGATTCACCCCTCCACTTT | CAIRKTGMDSPLHF
NA | TRBJ2-5 | TRBV9 | TRBD1 | TGTGCCAGCAGCGCCAACAGGGGGCGCACGACCCAGTACTTC | CASSANRGRTTQYF
NA | TRBJ1-2 | TRBV6-4 | TRBD1 | TGTGCCAGCAGTGACAACAGGGGAGTGGGCTACACCTTC | CASSDNRGVGYTF
NA | TRBJ2-7 | TRBV4-3 | TRBD2 | TGCGCCAGCAGCCACACCATCCTAGCGGGAGACTACGAGCAGTACTTC | CASSHTILAGDYEQYF
NA | TRBJ2-7 | TRBV28 | NA | TGTGCCAGCAGCCGAAACAGGGTCCCCTACGAGCAGTACTTC | CASSRNRVPYEQYF
NA | TRBJ2-3 | TRBV9 | TRBD2 | TGTGCCAGCAGCGTTAGCGGGAGGCCGAGCACAGATACGCAGTATTTT | CASSVSGRPSTDTQYF
few | TRBJ1-2 | TRBV28 | NA | TGTGCCAGCAGTTTACCCCAGGGGAACTATGGCTACACCTTC | CASSLPQGNYGYTF
NA | TRBJ2-5 | TRBV14 | TRBD1 | TGTGCCAGCAGCAAGGGGACAGAAGAGACCCAGTACTTC | CASSKGTEETQYF
NA | TRBJ1-2 | TRBV14 | NA | TGTGCCAGCAGCCAAACGAGGCGGAATAATGGCTACACCTTC | CASSQTRRNNGYTF
NA | TRBJ1-1 | TRBV18 | NA | TGTGCCAGCTCACCAGTAACGGGGCCGGTCACTGAAGCTTTCTTT | CASSPVTGPVTEAFF
NA | TRBJ1-4 | TRBV27 | NA | TGTGCCAGCAGTTCCCGGGAGGGCACAACTAATGAAAAACTGTTTTTT | CASSSREGTTNEKLFF
once | TRBJ1-3 | TRBV5-1 | NA | TGCGCCAGCAGCTTGGCCGGGCGGACAACTGGAAACACCATATATTTT | CASSLAGRTTGNTIYF
NA | TRBJ2-3 | TRBV19 | NA | TGTGCCAGTAGTATCGCCCCGGTTGTGACAGATACGCAGTATTTT | CASSIAPVVTDTQYF
NA | TRBJ2-5 | TRBV27 | TRBD1 | TGTGCCAGCAGTTTCGACAGGGGGCGCGTCCAAGAGACCCAGTACTTC | CASSFDRGRVQETQYF
NA | TRBJ1-1 | TRBV19 | NA | TGTGCCAGTAGTATATTGACGGAGTACGGGGGCGCGGTAAAGAAGGCTGAAGCTTTCTTT | CASSILTEYGGAVKKAEAFF
NA | TRBJ1-2 | TRBV5-6 | TRBD1 | TGTGCCAGCAGTCTGGGGGCGAGGGGGCTCGAAAACTATGGCTACACCTTC | CASSLGARGLENYGYTF
NA | TRBJ2-1 | TRBV4-3 | TRBD2 | TGCGCCAGCAGCCCCGGGACTAGCGCGTACAATGAGCAGTTCTTC | CASSPGTSAYNEQFF
few | TRBJ1-4 | TRBV19 | NA | TGTGCCAGTAGTGACAAAGGGAGGAATGAAAAACTGTTTTTT | CASSDKGRNEKLFF
NA | TRBJ1-6 | TRBV18 | TRBD1 | TGTGCCAGCTCCCCCGCAGGGGGAAATTCACCCCTCCACTTT | CASSPAGGNSPLHF
NA | TRBJ2-7 | TRBV5-1 | NA | TGCGCCAGCAGCTTGGTGCAGGGAAACTACGAGCAGTACTTC | CASSLVQGNYEQYF